The 14 T cell receptor beta chains presented below share a single source sample, sequenced in a study of T cell responses to AZD1222 COVID-19 vaccine. TCRdb keeps only in-frame clones here, not all; method: immunoSEQ multiplex PCR. Among more than 110,000 clones listed, 90% were seen once. This sample comprised peripheral blood, obtained on day 0 of AZD1222 vaccination. The receptors originated from an adult in good health.

In this sample, this clone turned up a few times. The chain links TRBV5-6 to TRBJ1-1; D is uncertain. Between the trimmed V and J ends, which lost 4 bases and 7 bases, there was a span of 11 bases. CDR3 length: 12 amino acids. Per germline, CDR1 SGHDT and CDR2 YYEEEE. The CDR3 protein is CASSPPGDEAFF. Written as DNA, the CDR3 is TGTGCCAGCAGCCCACCGGGAGATGAAGCTTTCTTT.

V is TRBV4-1 and J is TRBJ1-5, with D unclear. CDR1 is MGHRA and CDR2 is YSYEKL in the germline V gene. Trimming left V 0 bases short and J 6 bases short, with 6 bases between. This CDR3 contains 13 residues. The CDR3 loop reads CASSQDLGQPQHF. CDR3 in DNA: TGCGCCAGCAGCCAAGATTTGGGTCAGCCCCAGCATTTT.

The V call is TRBV19, the J call TRBJ1-5, with a tentative D call TRBD1 (6 bases). The V end lost 7 bases, the J end lost 4 bases, and 14 bases lay between the germline ends. Germline V gene sequence: CDR1 LNHDA, CDR2 SQIVND (reference sequence). This CDR3 region has 14 residues. In nucleotides, the CDR3 is TGTGCCAGTACCGTGACAGGTTCTAATCAGCCCCAGCATTTT. It is translated as CASTVTGSNQPQHF.

The chain couples TRBV11-2 to TRBJ2-3; D could derive from TRBD1 or TRBD2 (5 bases each). This CDR3 contains 15 residues. Trimming shortened V by 5 bases and J by 6 bases, and 18 bases separated the two germline ends. CDR1 SGHAT and CDR2 FQNNGV come from the germline V gene. CDR3 loop: CASSPRDPQRDTQYF. The CDR3, as DNA: TGTGCCAGCAGCCCCCGGGACCCGCAGCGGGATACGCAGTATTTT.

The genes are TRBV6-4 and TRBJ2-1; 13 positions match TRBD2. Germline-derived CDR1 and CDR2 are MRHNA and SNTAGT. Trimming at V came to 8 bases and at J to 8 bases, leaving 6 bases not matched to a gene. This CDR3 contains 14 residues. CDR3 loop: CASSTSGGADEQFF. The CDR3 DNA sequence: TGTGCCAGCTCTACTAGCGGGGGGGCGGATGAGCAGTTCTTC.

The rearrangement uses TRBV6-1 and TRBJ2-7; 8 nucleotides line up with TRBD2. The CDR3 sequence is 15 residues long. Germline V gene sequence: CDR1 MNHNS, CDR2 SASEGT. Unmatched junction bases numbered 5, after V lost 2 bases and J lost 2 bases. The CDR3 sequence: CASSEYERGTYEQYF. The CDR3 DNA reads as TGTGCCAGCAGTGAATACGAGCGGGGGACCTACGAGCAGTACTTC.

This clone has a single count. This chain links TRBV7-3 with TRBJ2-2, with 8 bases fitting TRBD1. CDR3 length: 15 amino acids. Germline V lookup: CDR1 SGHTA, CDR2 FQGTGA. J gave up 3 bases and V 5 bases, and 5 bases lay outside the gene matches. The CDR3 sequence is CASSPRTGYTGELFF. Written as DNA, the CDR3 is TGTGCCAGCAGCCCCCGGACAGGGTACACCGGGGAGCTGTTTTTT. Full variable domain (outside the CDR3, taken from reference TRBV7-3 and TRBJ2-2): GAGVSQTPSNKVTEKGKYVELRCDPISGHTALYWYRQSLGQGPEFLIYFQGTGAADDSGLPNDRFFAVRPEGSVSTLKIQRTERGDSAVYLCASSPRTGYTGELFFGEGSRLTVL.

The rearrangement links TRBV6-4 to TRBJ1-1; no clear D. V lost 0 bases and J 4 bases, leaving 9 bases between the germline ends. The germline CDR1 and CDR2 sequences are MRHNA and SNTAGT. The CDR3 spans 14 residues. DNA of the CDR3: TGTGCCAGCAGTGACTCGGGTTATAGCACTGAAGCTTTCTTT. It yields the protein CASSDSGYSTEAFF.

V and J are TRBV7-2 and TRBJ2-7; perhaps TRBD2 as D (5 bases). The CDR3 consists of 13 residues. CDR1 and CDR2 from the germline V gene are SGHTA and FQGNSA. Trimming took off 7 bases at V and 3 bases at J, with 13 bases between the two ends. CDR3 in amino acids: CASTPFEGYEQYF. Written as DNA, the CDR3 is TGTGCCAGCACCCCCTTTGAGGGCTACGAGCAGTACTTC.

This sequence joins TRBV12-3 or TRBV12-4 and TRBJ2-1, with D possibly TRBD2 on 5 matching bases. The CDR3 has 13 residues. V lost 6 bases, J lost 2 bases, and 8 bases lay in between. The CDR3 sequence: CASSGGTYNEQFF. For the CDR3, the DNA is TGTGCCAGCAGCGGAGGAACCTACAATGAGCAGTTCTTC.

This sequence joins TRBV21-1 and TRBJ1-1; TRBD1 is taken as the D call from the table, unchecked against the DNA. TRBV21-1 is reported as a pseudogene. This CDR3 is 15 amino acids long. The chain's CDR3 is CASSLRTLLNTEAFF. CDR3 bases: TGTGCCAGCAGCCTTCGGACACTACTGAACACTGAAGCTTTCTTT.

V gene TRBV2 combines with J gene TRBJ2-1; the D gene is possibly TRBD2 (6 bases). This CDR3 spans 13 amino acids. V was clipped by 7 bases and J by 0 bases, with 7 bases between them. In germline, CDR1 is SNHLY, CDR2 FYNNEI. The CDR3 loop is CASIADSYNEQFF. CDR3 sequence (DNA): TGTGCCAGCATAGCGGACTCCTACAATGAGCAGTTCTTC.

The genes are TRBV12-3 or TRBV12-4 and TRBJ1-2; D not resolved. Trimming stripped 3 bases from V and 5 bases from J, with 7 bases between. The CDR3 is 12 amino acids. DNA of the CDR3: TGTGCCAGCAGTTTGCCCGGATATGGCTACACCTTC. Its translation: CASSLPGYGYTF.

The V gene is TRBV9, the J gene TRBJ1-1, with D unclear. The CDR3 spans 13 residues. Germline V CDR1 and CDR2: SGDLS, YYNGEE. V lost 0 bases and J lost 4, with 7 bases in between. CDR3 DNA sequence: TGTGCCAGCAGCGTAGCGCCAGTCACTGAAGCTTTCTTT. It specifies CASSVAPVTEAFF.